The present entry profiles one T cell receptor beta chain with its context. The data originate from a study of tumor and adjacent non-tumor tissue in lung cancer. The overall study: Some 4.1 million productive TCRbeta reads were obtained per sample on average.

The library came from three nested PCR rounds adapted from ARM-PCR protocols. TCRdb processed the multiplex PCR reads anew with MiXCR; each CDR3 protein has one entry. Of more than 85,000 distinct CDR3 sequences detected, over 55% appear once; the ten largest clones hold 15% to 20%. The J segment lost 6 bases and the V segment lost 0 bases, leaving 9 bases of the junction unmatched. The germline CDR1 and CDR2 sequences are SGHRS and YFSETQ. This CDR3 has 16 residues. The template was RNA from unsorted bulk tissue. Distant lung tissue was collected more than 3 cm away from the tumor edge. The sequenced sample consisted of distant non-tumor lung tissue. The rearrangement links TRBV5-1 to TRBJ1-2; 9 bases map to TRBD1. This clonotype was sampled from a man aged 60-69 years with non-small cell lung cancer. For the CDR3, the DNA is TGCGCCAGCAGCTTGGGGGGGACAGGGTCTTCGGATGGCTACACCTTC. Its translation is CASSLGGTGSSDGYTF.